A single sample gave rise to the 5 T cell receptor beta chains below, sequenced in a study of blood T cell repertoires in COVID-19 (dated by TCRdb to the early 2020s). Library preparation employed the immunoSEQ multiplex PCR assay. As stored in TCRdb, this immuneACCESS dataset retains in-frame rearrangements with V and J assigned. A fraction of the clones does not appear; measured against another copy, unresolved V genes explain less than half of the discrepancy, and the remainder lacks a known reason. This sample is represented by about 280,000 clones; approximately 86% of them were singletons. Around 12% of the sample rests with the top ten. Sequencing input: peripheral blood. The receptors here all came from a woman aged 70-85 years with COVID-19, enrolled during active disease.

This clone has just one count. The V gene is TRBV4-1, the J gene TRBJ2-1; 10 nucleotides match TRBD2. Germline V gene lookup returns CDR1 MGHRA and CDR2 YSYEKL. V was clipped by 3 bases and J by 7 bases; unmatched bases: 9. The CDR3 spans 16 residues. The CDR3 nucleotides are TGCGCCAGCAGCCACAACCTAGCGGGGGTCACTAATGAGCAGTTCTTC. Translation: CASSHNLAGVTNEQFF.

The V and J genes are TRBV11-2 and TRBJ2-3; D remains ambiguous. CDR3 length equals 13 residues. From germline, CDR1 is SGHAT and CDR2 FQNNGV. The V gene lost 5 bases and the J gene lost 2 bases, with 8 bases spanning the gap. As DNA, the CDR3 is TGTGCCAGCAGCCGCGGCCCCACAGATACGCAGTATTTT. Translating gives CASSRGPTDTQYF.

This chain joins TRBV7-9 and TRBJ2-7, with D possibly being TRBD1 (6 bases). The germline V gene encodes CDR1 SEHNR and CDR2 FQNEAQ (reference sequence). This CDR3 spans 14 amino acids. V lost 4 bases and J lost 2, with 12 bases in between. Here the CDR3 DNA reads TGTGCCAGCAGCTGGGCAGGGGCGGCCTACGAGCAGTACTTC. Protein product: CASSWAGAAYEQYF. The whole variable domain, remainder taken from reference TRBV7-9 and TRBJ2-7, is DTGVSQNPRHKITKRGQNVTFRCDPISEHNRLYWYRQTLGQGPEFLTYFQNEAQLEKSRLLSDRFSAERPKGSFSTLEIQRTEQGDSAMYLCASSWAGAAYEQYFGPGTRLTVT.

This chain links TRBV6-5 with TRBJ1-3; TRBD1 is a possible D gene (6 bases). This CDR3 spans 15 amino acids. Trimming cost V 0 bases and J 10 bases, with 16 bases left between them. Germline-derived CDR1 and CDR2 are MNHEY and SVGAGI. CDR3 nucleotide sequence: TGTGCCAGCAGTTACTCCGGATGGGCAGGGGAAACCATATATTTT. Its protein is CASSYSGWAGETIYF.

J is TRBJ2-7 and V is TRBV6-5; a possible D gene is TRBD1 (6 bases). Germline CDR1 and CDR2: MNHEY and SVGAGI. The CDR3 spans 14 residues. V was cut by 2 bases and J by 2 bases, with 10 bases left in between. The CDR3 loop reads CASSYIGQPYEQYF. The CDR3 bases are TGTGCCAGCAGTTACATTGGACAGCCCTACGAGCAGTACTTC.